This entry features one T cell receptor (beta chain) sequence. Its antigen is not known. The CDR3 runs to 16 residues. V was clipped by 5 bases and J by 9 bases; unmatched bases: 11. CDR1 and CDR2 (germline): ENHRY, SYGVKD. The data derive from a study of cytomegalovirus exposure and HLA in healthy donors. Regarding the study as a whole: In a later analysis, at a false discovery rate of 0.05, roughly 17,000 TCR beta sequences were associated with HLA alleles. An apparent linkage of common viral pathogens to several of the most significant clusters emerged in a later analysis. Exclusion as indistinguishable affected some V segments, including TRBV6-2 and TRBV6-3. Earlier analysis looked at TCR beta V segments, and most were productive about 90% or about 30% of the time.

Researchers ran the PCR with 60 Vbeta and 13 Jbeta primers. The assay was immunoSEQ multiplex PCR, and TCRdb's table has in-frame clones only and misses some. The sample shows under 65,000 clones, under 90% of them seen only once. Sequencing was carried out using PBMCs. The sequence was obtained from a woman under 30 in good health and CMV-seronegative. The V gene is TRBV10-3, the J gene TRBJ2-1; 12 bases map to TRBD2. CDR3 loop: CAISYRLAGEGGEQFF. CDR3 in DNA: TGTGCCATCAGTTACCGACTAGCGGGAGAGGGCGGTGAGCAGTTCTTC.